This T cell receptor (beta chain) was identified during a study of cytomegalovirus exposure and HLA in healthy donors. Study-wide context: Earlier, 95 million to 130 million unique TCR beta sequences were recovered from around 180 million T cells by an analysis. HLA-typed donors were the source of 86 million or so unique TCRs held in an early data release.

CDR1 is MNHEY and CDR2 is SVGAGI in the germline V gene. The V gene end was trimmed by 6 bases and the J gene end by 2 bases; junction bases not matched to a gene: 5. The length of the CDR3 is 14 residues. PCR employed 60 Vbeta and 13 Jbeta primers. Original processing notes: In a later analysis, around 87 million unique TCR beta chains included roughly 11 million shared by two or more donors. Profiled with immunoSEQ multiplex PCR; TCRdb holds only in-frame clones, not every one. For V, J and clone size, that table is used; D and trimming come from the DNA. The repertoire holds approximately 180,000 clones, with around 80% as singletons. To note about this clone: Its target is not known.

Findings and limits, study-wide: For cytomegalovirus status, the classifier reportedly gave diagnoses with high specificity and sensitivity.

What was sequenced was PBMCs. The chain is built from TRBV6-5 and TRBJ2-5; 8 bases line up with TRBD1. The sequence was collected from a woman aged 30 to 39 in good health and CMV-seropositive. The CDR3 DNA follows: TGTGCCAGCAGGACAGGGGTTCGGCAAGAGACCCAGTACTTC. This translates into CASRTGVRQETQYF.